This record covers a single T cell receptor (beta chain). What it binds is not known. This entry comes from a study of T-cell reconstitution after alpha-beta-depleted transplantation in children. Points from the study as a whole: Some patients owed their high day-60 TCRbeta diversity to surviving recipient T cells and thymic progenitors. Newly generated T cells supplied most T-cell counts and diversity one year post-transplant. About two months after transplant, alpha-beta T cells reportedly came from several hundred expanded graft clones.

Preparation of the TCRbeta library was carried out with unique molecular identifiers. TCRdb itself ran the PCR reads through MiXCR, one entry per CDR3 protein. This table has roughly 100,000 distinct CDR3 sequences, roughly 7.2% appearing once. V shed 4 bases and J shed 2 bases, with 14 bases lying between them. Germline V lookup: CDR1 LNHDA, CDR2 SQIVND (reference sequence). The CDR3 is 15 residues long. Source: PBMCs, taken before TCRalphabeta/CD19-depleted stem cell transplant. This receptor was obtained from a boy under 10 years old with acute lymphoblastic leukemia, due to receive a stem cell transplant. The J gene is TRBJ1-2, the V gene TRBV19; D gene uncertain. Here the CDR3 DNA reads TGTGCCAGTAGTACCCCAGACGGCGTAAACTATGGCTACACCTTC. Translated: CASSTPDGVNYGYTF.